This T cell receptor (beta chain) was sequenced in a study of lymphopenia after photon versus proton radiotherapy. Study-wide points: Only patients who died were analyzed for survival; proton advantage is unproven. Post-nadir diversity loss with photons came from oligoclonal expansion, particularly CD8+ Temra cells. Under photons, naive T cells and diversity fell while effector/memory populations rose. Larger post-nadir TCR diversity loss correlated inversely with survival in deceased patients.

About this clone: The antigen remains unidentified.

Some clones are missing from TCRdb's copy, which holds only in-frame ones; the method was immunoSEQ multiplex PCR. The table includes 150,000 or so clones, around 85% detected once. Here the sequenced sample was peripheral blood, taken from a patient treated with photon-based radiotherapy. The source is a man aged 50 to 59 with gastric cancer.

CDR3 residues: CASSLGPDGRGSRPQHF. DNA of the CDR3: TGTGCCAGCAGTTTAGGTCCCGATGGCAGGGGGTCGAGACCCCAGCATTTT. The chain links TRBV28 to TRBJ1-5, with 7 positions matching TRBD1. J gave up 10 bases and V 2 bases, and 17 bases lay outside the gene matches. Germline V CDR1 and CDR2: MDHEN, SYDVKM. The CDR3 is made up of 17 amino acids.